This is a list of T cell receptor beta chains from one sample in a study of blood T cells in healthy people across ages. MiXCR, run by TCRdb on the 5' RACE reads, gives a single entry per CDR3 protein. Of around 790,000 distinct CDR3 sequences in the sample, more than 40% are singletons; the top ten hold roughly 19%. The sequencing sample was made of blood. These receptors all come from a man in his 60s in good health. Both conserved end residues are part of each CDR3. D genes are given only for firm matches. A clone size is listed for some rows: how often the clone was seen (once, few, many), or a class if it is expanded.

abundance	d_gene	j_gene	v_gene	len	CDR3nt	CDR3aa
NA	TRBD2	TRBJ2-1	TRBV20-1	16	TGCAGTGCTAGAGCCCAAACTAGCGGGAGCTACAATGAGCAGTTCTTC	CSARAQTSGSYNEQFF
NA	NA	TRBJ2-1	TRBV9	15	TGTGCCAGCAGCGTAGGGGGCACCTACTGCAATGAGCAGTTCTTC	CASSVGGTYCNEQFF
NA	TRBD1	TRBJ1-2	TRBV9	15	TGTGCCAGCAGCGTGGGAACCGGGACAGGGGTTGGCTACACCTTC	CASSVGTGTGVGYTF
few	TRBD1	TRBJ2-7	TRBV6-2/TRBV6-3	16	TGTGCCAGCAGTTACGGGGGGACAGGGTTGCAGAGAGAGCAGTACTTC	CASSYGGTGLQREQYF
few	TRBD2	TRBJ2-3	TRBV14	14	TGTGCCAGCAGCCGGACTAGCGGCACAGATACGCAGTATTTT	CASSRTSGTDTQYF
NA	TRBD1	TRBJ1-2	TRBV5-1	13	TGCGCCAGCAGCCATCGGACAGGGGAGGGCTACACCTTC	CASSHRTGEGYTF
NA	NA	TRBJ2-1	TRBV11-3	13	TGTGCCAGCAGCTTAGTGGCAGGGAGTGAGCAGTTCTTC	CASSLVAGSEQFF
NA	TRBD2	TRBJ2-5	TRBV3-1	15	TGTGCCAGCAGCCGAGTCGGGGGGACCCACAATGAGCAGTACTTC	CASSRVGGTHNEQYF
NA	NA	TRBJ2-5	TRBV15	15	TGTGCCACCAGCAGAGAAGGGGGGGGATCTGAGACCCAGTACTTC	CATSREGGGSETQYF
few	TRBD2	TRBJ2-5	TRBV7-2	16	TGTGCCAGCAGCTCGAGGGGACTAGCGGGGGGGGAGACCCAGTACTTC	CASSSRGLAGGETQYF
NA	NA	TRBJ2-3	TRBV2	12	TGTGCCAAGACACCAAAGTGGGATACGCAGTATTTT	CAKTPKWDTQYF
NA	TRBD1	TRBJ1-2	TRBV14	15	TGTGCCAGCAGCCAAGATTCAATGGACAGGGCGAAGGGCACCTTC	CASSQDSMDRAKGTF
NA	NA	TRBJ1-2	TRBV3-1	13	TGTACCAGCAGCCAAGAGAAATTCTCTGGCTACACCTTC	CTSSQEKFSGYTF
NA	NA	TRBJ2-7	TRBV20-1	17	TGCAGTGCTAGAGATCAGTTCCTCCCGGGACGGTGTTACGAGCAGTACTTC	CSARDQFLPGRCYEQYF
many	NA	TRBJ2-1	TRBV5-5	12	TGTGCCAGCAGCTTAGGTGTCGGTGAGCAGTTCTTC	CASSLGVGEQFF
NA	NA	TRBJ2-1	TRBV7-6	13	TGTGCCAGCAGCGAGGCCGGGGCTGAGACCCAGTTCTTC	CASSEAGAETQFF
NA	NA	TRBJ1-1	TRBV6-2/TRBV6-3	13	TGTGCCAGCATAACCGGACCCTACACTGAAGCTTTCTTT	CASITGPYTEAFF
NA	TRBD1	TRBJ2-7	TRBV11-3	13	TGTGCCAGCAGCCCGACAGGGCCAGCAGAGCAGTACTTC	CASSPTGPAEQYF
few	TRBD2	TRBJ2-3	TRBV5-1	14	TGCGCCAGCAGCTATAGCGGGGCTACAGATACGCAGTATTTT	CASSYSGATDTQYF
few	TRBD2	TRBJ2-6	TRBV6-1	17	TGTGCCAGCAGCCGTAAGCGGGGGGTCTCTGGGGCCAACGTCCTGACTTTC	CASSRKRGVSGANVLTF
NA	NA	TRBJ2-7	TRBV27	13	TGTGCCAGCAGTTTTCTTCCATCCTACGAGCAGTACTTC	CASSFLPSYEQYF
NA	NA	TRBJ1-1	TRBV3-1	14	TGTGCCAGTAGCCCCGGACACACTTACACTGAAGCTTTCTTT	CASSPGHTYTEAFF
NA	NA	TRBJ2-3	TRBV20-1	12	TGCAGTGCTTTAGGATTGGGAGATACGCAGTATTTT	CSALGLGDTQYF
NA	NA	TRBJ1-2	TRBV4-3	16	TGCGCCAGCAGCCAAGATGTCGGGGGGAAGTACTATGGCTACACCTTC	CASSQDVGGKYYGYTF
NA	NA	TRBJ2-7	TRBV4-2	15	TGTGCCAGCAGCCAAGAGGCTAGCGCCTCCTACGAGCAGTACTTC	CASSQEASASYEQYF
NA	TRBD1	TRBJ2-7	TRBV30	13	TGTGCCTGGAGTGAACAGGGGGCTGGCGAGCAGTACTTC	CAWSEQGAGEQYF
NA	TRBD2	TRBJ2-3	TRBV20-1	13	TGCAGTGCTGGTCGGACTAGCAAAGATACGCAGTATTTT	CSAGRTSKDTQYF
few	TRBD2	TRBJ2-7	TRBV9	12	TGTGCCAGCAAGGCTAGCGGGGGGTACGAGTACTTC	CASKASGGYEYF
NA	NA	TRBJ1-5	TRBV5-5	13	TGTGCCAGCAGCCTGACAGCTCTTCAGCCCCAGCATTTT	CASSLTALQPQHF
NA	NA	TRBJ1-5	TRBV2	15	TGTGCCAGTGGCCGACGTGGCCAGAGCAATCAGCCCCAGCATTTT	CASGRRGQSNQPQHF
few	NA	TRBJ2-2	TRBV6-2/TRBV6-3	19	TGTGCCAGCAGCCATTTAGGCTATGGGAGGTCCACGAACACCGGGGAGCTGTTTTTT	CASSHLGYGRSTNTGELFF
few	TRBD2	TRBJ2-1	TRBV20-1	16	TGCAGTGCAAAAAGGGGAGCGGGGGGGCCGCGGAATGAGCAGTTCTTC	CSAKRGAGGPRNEQFF
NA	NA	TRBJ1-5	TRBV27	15	TGTGCCAGCAGAAGCCTAGGGGGGTCCAATCAGCCCCAGCATTTT	CASRSLGGSNQPQHF
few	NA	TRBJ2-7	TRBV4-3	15	TGCGCCAGCAGCCAAGATGAAGGGCTCTCCTACGAGCAGTACTTC	CASSQDEGLSYEQYF
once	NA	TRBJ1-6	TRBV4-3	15	TGCGCCAGCAGCCAAGCTGGGGCAGTAAATTCACCCCTCCACTTT	CASSQAGAVNSPLHF
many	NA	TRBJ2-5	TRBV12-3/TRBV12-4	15	TGTGCCAGCAAACTTACAGGGGAGGGGCGCGAGACCCAGTACTTC	CASKLTGEGRETQYF
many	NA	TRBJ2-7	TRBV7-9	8	TGTGCCACCCGGACGCAGTACTTC	CATRTQYF
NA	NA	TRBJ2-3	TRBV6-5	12	TGTGCCAGCAGAGGGAGGCCAGATACGCAGTATTTT	CASRGRPDTQYF
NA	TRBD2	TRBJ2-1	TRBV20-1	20	TGCAGTGCTAGGTCTTTGACTAGCGGGCTCCATTTTAGCTCCTACAATGAGCAGTTCTTC	CSARSLTSGLHFSSYNEQFF
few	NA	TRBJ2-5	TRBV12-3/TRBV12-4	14	TGTGCCAGCAGTTTAGTGAATTTAGAAGAGACCCAGTACTTC	CASSLVNLEETQYF
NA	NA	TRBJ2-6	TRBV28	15	TGTGCCAGCAGCCGCTTGGGGGCTGGGGCCAACGTCCTGACTTTC	CASSRLGAGANVLTF
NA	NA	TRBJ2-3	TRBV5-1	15	TGCGCCAGCAGCTTGGAAGGGTCGAGCACAGATACGCAGTATTTT	CASSLEGSSTDTQYF
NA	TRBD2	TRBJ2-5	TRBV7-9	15	TGTGCCAGCAGCTTATTTCTAGCGGGGAGGAATGAGCAGTACTTC	CASSLFLAGRNEQYF
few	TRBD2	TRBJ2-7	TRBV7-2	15	TGTGCCAGCAGCTTAAGGTATAGCGGGGGCTACGAGCAGTACTTC	CASSLRYSGGYEQYF
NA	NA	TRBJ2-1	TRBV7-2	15	TGTGCCAGCAGCTTAGTGTCAAGCGGCTACAATGAGCAGTTCTTC	CASSLVSSGYNEQFF
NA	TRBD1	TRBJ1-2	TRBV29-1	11	TGCAGCGGGGGGACAGGGAATGGCTACACCTTC	CSGGTGNGYTF
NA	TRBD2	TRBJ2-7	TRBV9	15	TGTGCCAGCAGCGTAGGAGTTAGCGGGGAATACGAGCAGTACTTC	CASSVGVSGEYEQYF
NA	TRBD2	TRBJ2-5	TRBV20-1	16	TGCAGTGCTAGAGATCCAACGCGGGGGGACCAAGAGACCCAGTACTTC	CSARDPTRGDQETQYF
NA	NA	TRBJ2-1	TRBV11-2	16	TGTGCCAGCAGCTTAGAATGGGACGTGACCCACAATGAGCAGTTCTTC	CASSLEWDVTHNEQFF
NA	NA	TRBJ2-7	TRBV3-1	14	TGTGCCAGCAGCCAAATCATCGGCTCCTACGAGCAGTACTTC	CASSQIIGSYEQYF
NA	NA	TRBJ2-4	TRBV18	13	TGTGCCAGCTCACCGCGGACAACCGGCATTCAGTACTTC	CASSPRTTGIQYF
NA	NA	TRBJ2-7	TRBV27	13	TGTGCCAGCAGTTACCTACCCGGGTACGAGCAGTACTTC	CASSYLPGYEQYF
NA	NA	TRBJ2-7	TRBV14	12	TGTGCCAGCAGCCAGTCGTTCTACGAGCAGTACTTC	CASSQSFYEQYF
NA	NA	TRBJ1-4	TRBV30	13	TGTGCCTGGAGTCTCGGCAGATATGAAAAACTGTTTTTT	CAWSLGRYEKLFF
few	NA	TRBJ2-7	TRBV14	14	TGTGCCAGCAGCCAAGTCGGGACCGGGAACGAGCAGTACTTC	CASSQVGTGNEQYF
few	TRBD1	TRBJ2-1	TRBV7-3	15	TGTGCCAGCAGCTTAGACCAGGGGGCCTACAATGAGCAGTTCTTC	CASSLDQGAYNEQFF
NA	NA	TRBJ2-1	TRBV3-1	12	TGTGCCAGCAGCCACTCCATAGGGGAGCAGTTCTTC	CASSHSIGEQFF
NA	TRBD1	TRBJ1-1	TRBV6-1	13	TGTGCCAGCAGGAGACAGGGAGGCACTGAAGCTTTCTTT	CASRRQGGTEAFF
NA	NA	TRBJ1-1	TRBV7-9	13	TGTGCCAGCAGCCGGTGGGAACAGGTAGGAGCTTTCTTT	CASSRWEQVGAFF
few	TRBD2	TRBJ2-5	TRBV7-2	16	TGTGCCAGCACCCTCTGGGCGGGGGGTACTTACAATGAGCAGTACTTC	CASTLWAGGTYNEQYF